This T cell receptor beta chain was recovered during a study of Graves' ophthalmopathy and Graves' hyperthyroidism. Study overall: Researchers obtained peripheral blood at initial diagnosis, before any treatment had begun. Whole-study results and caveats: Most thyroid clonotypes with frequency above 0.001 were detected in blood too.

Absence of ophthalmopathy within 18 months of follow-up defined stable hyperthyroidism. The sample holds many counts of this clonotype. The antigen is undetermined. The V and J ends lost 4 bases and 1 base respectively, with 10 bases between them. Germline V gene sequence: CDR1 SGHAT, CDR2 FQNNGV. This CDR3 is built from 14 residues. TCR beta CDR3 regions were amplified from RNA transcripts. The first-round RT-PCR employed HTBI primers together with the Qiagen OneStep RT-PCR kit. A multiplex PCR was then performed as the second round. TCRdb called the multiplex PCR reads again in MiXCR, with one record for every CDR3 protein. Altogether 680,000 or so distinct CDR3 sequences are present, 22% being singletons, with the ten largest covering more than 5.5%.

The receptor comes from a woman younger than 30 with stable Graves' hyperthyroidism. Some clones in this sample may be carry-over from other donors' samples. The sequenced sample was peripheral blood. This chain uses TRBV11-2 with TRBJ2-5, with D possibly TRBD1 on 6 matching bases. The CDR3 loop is CASSYRAGQETQYF. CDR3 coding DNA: TGTGCCAGCAGCTACAGGGCTGGCCAAGAGACCCAGTACTTC.